Shown below are 10 T cell receptor beta chains from a single sample sequenced in a study of control samples from healthy donors and cancer patients. The repertoire was sequenced with immunoSEQ multiplex PCR; TCRdb's copy has only in-frame clones and lacks some. The table has over 150,000 clones, roughly 91% seen once. Sequenced input: blood. The source of these receptors is a man between 18 and 29 years old in good health.

The rearrangement joins TRBV12-3 or TRBV12-4 to TRBJ1-3, with D possibly matching TRBD1 (5 bases). Trimming stripped 5 bases from V and 1 base from J, with 6 bases between. The CDR3 runs to 13 residues. The CDR3 loop reads CASSTGSGNTIYF. As DNA, the CDR3 is TGTGCCAGCAGTACAGGTTCTGGAAACACCATATATTTT.

J is TRBJ1-3 and V is TRBV4-2; D is unclear. The CDR3 sequence is 15 residues long. V lost 2 bases and J 0 bases, leaving 8 bases between the germline ends. Germline lookup yields CDR1 LGHNA and CDR2 YNFKEQ. This chain's CDR3 is CASSQKHSSGNTIYF. DNA of the CDR3: TGTGCCAGCAGCCAAAAACACAGCTCTGGAAACACCATATATTTT.

The J gene is TRBJ1-3, the V gene TRBV18; TRBD1 agrees at 8 bases. The ends lost 2 bases at V and 2 bases at J; junction bases unmatched: 11. In germline, CDR1 is KGHSH, CDR2 LQKENI. The CDR3 is 18 amino acids. CDR3 sequence reads: CASSPYLQGEPTGNTIYF. CDR3 sequence (DNA): TGTGCCAGCTCACCATACTTACAGGGGGAACCTACTGGAAACACCATATATTTT.

This chain links TRBV2 with TRBJ2-1; TRBD2 agrees at 7 bases. After removal of 11 bases from V and 9 bases from J, the junction contained 16 bases not matched to a gene. CDR3 size: 14 residues. CDR1 SNHLY and CDR2 FYNNEI come from the germline V gene. This CDR3 reads CAAKTSPQHSEQFF. The CDR3 DNA sequence: TGTGCCGCTAAGACTAGCCCGCAACATAGTGAGCAGTTCTTC.

The chain couples TRBV4-2 to TRBJ1-3; the match to TRBD1 covers 9 bases. The CDR3 is 17 amino acids. Germline lookup yields CDR1 LGHNA and CDR2 YNFKEQ. V lost 0 bases to trimming and J lost 3 bases; unmatched junction nucleotides: 6. The DNA of the CDR3 is TGTGCCAGCAGCCAAGAAACTCAGACAGGGGGTGGAAACACCATATATTTT. Translating it yields CASSQETQTGGGNTIYF.

This clone was counted a few times. V and J are TRBV5-1 and TRBJ1-2; D is unclear. V shed 0 bases and J shed 4 bases, with 10 bases lying between them. There are 14 residues in the CDR3. The germline CDR1 and CDR2 sequences are SGHRS and YFSETQ. The CDR3 DNA reads TGCGCCAGCAGCTTGGGAGCACCCGTCTATGGCTACACCTTC. The encoded protein is CASSLGAPVYGYTF.

CDR3 protein: CASRSPRGNTIYF. The DNA for the CDR3 is TGTGCCAGCAGGTCCCCCAGAGGAAACACCATATATTTT. The rearrangement joins TRBV6-6 to TRBJ1-3; D is ambiguous. V shed 6 bases and J shed 4 bases, with 10 bases lying between them. The germline gives CDR1 MNHNY, CDR2 SVGAGI (reference sequence). CDR3 length equals 13 residues.

The chain employs TRBV6-1 and TRBJ1-3; possible D gene TRBD1, 6 bases. Trimming took 2 bases from V and 4 from J, leaving 9 bases between them. The CDR3 contains 14 residues. CDR1 MNHNS and CDR2 SASEGT come from the germline V gene. CDR3 in DNA: TGTGCCAGCAGTGAACCGGGACAAGGAAACACCATATATTTT. Protein sequence: CASSEPGQGNTIYF.

The CDR3 DNA reads as TGTGCCAGCAGCCGCCTTGGTAGCGGGGGCCAGACCCAGTACTTC. It yields the protein CASSRLGSGGQTQYF. The rearrangement uses TRBV7-6 and TRBJ2-5; 9 bases line up with TRBD2. With 5 bases clipped from V and 6 bases from J, the junction kept 10 bases outside the gene matches. The CDR3 spans 15 residues. Germline assignment: CDR1 SGHVS and CDR2 FNYEAQ.

The chain has TRBV10-3 and TRBJ2-7; 11 nucleotides align to TRBD2. The CDR3 is 14 residues long. CDR1 and CDR2 (germline): ENHRY, SYGVKD. V shed 5 bases, J shed 7 bases, and the junction held 7 bases outside the gene matches. CDR3 DNA sequence: TGTGCCATCAGTCTGACTAGCGGGACGGGGGAGCAGTACTTC. Translation gives CAISLTSGTGEQYF.